The source of this T cell receptor beta chain is a study of blood T cell repertoires in COVID-19. About the study: Collection of acute and convalescent COVID-19 samples took place in the United States, Italy and Spain.

Original analysis: Researchers report that nucleated cell counts were estimated from reference gene primer amplification. Repertoires were generated with immunoSEQ multiplex PCR, while TCRdb's copy carries only in-frame clones and drops some. V and J calls and clone size are copied from that table; D and trimming were computed from the DNA. This sample has around 220,000 clones, with 70% to 90% found just once. This clone has only one observation. Participant age was 18 to 89 years, and participants resided in about 25 US areas. Clinical histories supplied by participants themselves formed the basis of cohort assignment. The germline V gene encodes CDR1 LNHDA and CDR2 SQIVND (reference sequence). V was pared by 6 bases and J by 2 bases, with 9 bases of the junction left unmatched. The CDR3 runs 15 residues.

The sequenced material came from PBMCs or T cells enriched from blood (not recorded which). This chain uses TRBV19 with TRBJ1-2; 7 bases align to TRBD1. The TCR comes from a woman in her 50s with acute COVID-19. The CDR3 sequence is CASSGTVTGNYGYTF. The CDR3 nucleotides read TGTGCCAGTAGCGGTACCGTGACAGGGAACTATGGCTACACCTTC. Full variable domain (rest looked up from reference TRBV19 and TRBJ1-2): DGGITQSPKYLFRKEGQNVTLSCEQNLNHDAMYWYRQDPGQGLRLIYYSQIVNDFQKGDIAEGYSVSREKKESFPLTVTSAQKNPTAFYLCASSGTVTGNYGYTFGSGTRLTVV.